The clone carrying this T cell receptor beta chain showed up just once. V lost 5 bases to trimming and J lost 5 bases; unmatched junction nucleotides: 3. CDR1 and CDR2 from the germline V gene are GTSNPN and SVGIG (reference sequence). The CDR3 has 12 amino acids. In the study's own analysis: Estimates of nucleated cell counts were drawn from the amplification of reference gene primers. Sequenced by immunoSEQ multiplex PCR; TCRdb stores in-frame clones only, minus some. V and J calls plus clone size are reproduced from that table; the DNA served to infer D and trimming. The sample comprises roughly 97,000 clones, about 80% of which are singletons, and 2.5% to 4% rests with the top ten. This entry comes from a study of blood T cell repertoires in COVID-19. Across the whole study: Some COVID-19 samples were acute and others convalescent; all came from the United States, Italy and Spain. T cells, B-cell-depleted T cells, or PBMCs provided the cDNA or gDNA that served as material.

The sample taken for sequencing was peripheral blood. The origin of this receptor is a woman of 80 years or more with active or convalescent COVID-19. The chain employs TRBV30 and TRBJ1-2, with 9 nucleotides matching TRBD1. DNA for the CDR3: TGTGCCTGGGGGGGACAGGGTTATGGCTACACCTTC. It specifies CAWGGQGYGYTF.